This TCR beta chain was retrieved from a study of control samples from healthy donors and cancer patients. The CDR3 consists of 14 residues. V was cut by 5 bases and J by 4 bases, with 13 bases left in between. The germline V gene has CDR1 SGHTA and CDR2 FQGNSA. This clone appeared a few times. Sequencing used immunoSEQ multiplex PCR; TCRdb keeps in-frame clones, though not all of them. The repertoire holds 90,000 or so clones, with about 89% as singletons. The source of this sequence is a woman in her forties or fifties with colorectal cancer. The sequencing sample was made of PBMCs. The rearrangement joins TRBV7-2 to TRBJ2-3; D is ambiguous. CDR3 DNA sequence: TGTGCCAGCAGCCCCCACTCGGCCCCAGATACGCAGTATTTT. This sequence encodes CASSPHSAPDTQYF.